These 2 T cell receptor beta chains originate from one sample sequenced in a study of CD8+ T cells in alopecia areata. It was with CD4, CD8alpha, NKG2D, NKG2ACE and other markers that pooled cutaneous lymph node cells were sorted. Reverse transcription of extracted RNA yielded cDNA, which provided the sequencing template. Repertoires were generated with immunoSEQ multiplex PCR, while TCRdb's copy carries only in-frame clones and drops some. The repertoire yields approximately 280,000 clones, none seen only once; the top ten contain 1.2%. The sample comprised CD4+ T cells sorted from a lymph node. These receptors were collected from a C3H/HeJ mouse with alopecia areata. This line is of MHC haplotype H2-k.

This clone was observed a handful of times. Genes here carry mouse names. The read halts 4 residues ahead of the CDR3 end, with the missing end drawn from the germline J gene. The chain recombines TRBV17 with TRBJ2-1; TRBD1 is a possible D gene (6 bases). V dropped 5 bases and J dropped 1 base, with 9 bases sitting between them. CDR1 is MNHDT and CDR2 is YYDKIL in the germline V gene. The CDR3 covers 14 residues. CDR3 DNA, as far as it was read: TGTGCTAGCAGTGGGGACAAAAACTATGCT. This translates into CASSGDKNYA. The CDR3 in full is CASSGDKNYAEQFF.

This clone has more than one count but fewer than ten. Gene and germline names: mouse. The read falls 4 residues short of the CDR3 end, and the missing part is taken from the germline J gene. This rearrangement joins TRBV5 to TRBJ1-4; the D gene is possibly TRBD1 (6 bases). Between the trimmed V and J ends, which lost 0 bases and 6 bases, there was a span of 11 bases. Germline V lookup: CDR1 LGHNA, CDR2 YNLKQL (reference sequence). This CDR3 spans 15 amino acids. The DNA read from the CDR3 is TGTGCCAGCAGCCAAGATGCCCAGGGGTACGAA. It encodes CASSQDAQGYE. The CDR3 in its entirety is CASSQDAQGYERLFF.